Listed below are T cell receptor beta chains from one sample, sequenced in a study of T cells in localized non-small cell lung cancer. Generated by immunoSEQ multiplex PCR, the TCRdb table keeps only in-frame clones and is missing some. This sample has roughly 5,100 clones, with 25% to 35% found just once. The sequencing here drew on lung tumor tissue, taken before any cancer treatment. The receptors derive from a female donor at least 60 years old with stage I lung adenocarcinoma. Both conserved end residues are part of each CDR3. D genes are given only for firm matches. Clone size is stated in some rows and not others, as once, few, many or a class when expanded.

d_call	clone_size	v_call	j_call	cdr3_aa	cdr3_nt
.	medium-sized	TRBV11-3	TRBJ1-2	CASSNSDRNYGYTF	TGTGCCAGCAGCAACTCGGACCGTAACTATGGCTACACCTTC
TRBD1	few	TRBV30	TRBJ1-4	CAWSVQGGSEKLFF	TGTGCCTGGAGTGTACAGGGGGGCTCTGAAAAACTGTTTTTT
TRBD2	few	TRBV9	TRBJ2-1	CASSVVGRAGYNEQFF	TGTGCCAGCAGCGTAGTTGGGAGGGCCGGGTACAATGAGCAGTTCTTC
.	.	TRBV7-5	TRBJ2-5	CASSLGASLGKETQYF	TGTGCTAGCAGCTTGGGAGCCTCTTTGGGAAAAGAGACCCAGTACTTC
TRBD2	.	TRBV28	TRBJ2-1	CASSRRTSGRNEQFF	TGTGCCAGCAGTCGACGGACTAGCGGACGAAATGAGCAGTTCTTC
.	.	TRBV5-3	TRBJ1-1	CARSLGPQGRSNTEAFF	TGTGCCAGAAGCTTGGGCCCCCAGGGGAGATCGAACACTGAAGCTTTCTTT
TRBD1	.	TRBV28	TRBJ1-2	CASSRGQGGGYTF	TGTGCCAGCAGTCGCGGACAGGGTGGTGGCTACACCTTC
TRBD1	.	TRBV18	TRBJ2-2	CASSPQTGGNTGELFF	TGTGCCAGCTCACCACAAACAGGGGGGAACACCGGGGAGCTGTTTTTT
TRBD2	medium-sized	TRBV6-8	TRBJ2-7	CASTHGGINYEQYF	TGTGCCAGCACCCACGGGGGGATCAATTACGAGCAGTACTTC
TRBD1	.	TRBV11-3	TRBJ1-2	CASSMGQGAGSNYGYTF	TGTGCCAGCAGCATGGGACAGGGGGCAGGTTCGAACTATGGCTACACCTTC
.	.	TRBV10-2	TRBJ1-5	CASAPTADSNQPQHF	TGCGCCAGCGCTCCGACGGCAGATAGCAATCAGCCCCAGCATTTT
.	few	TRBV6-8	TRBJ2-7	CASKMDPSSYEQYF	TGTGCCAGCAAGATGGATCCCTCCTCCTACGAGCAGTACTTC
TRBD2	.	TRBV2	TRBJ2-5	CASSERGGRETQYF	TGTGCCAGCAGTGAAAGGGGAGGGAGGGAGACCCAGTACTTC
.	few	TRBV25-1	TRBJ2-1	CASSRSGYNEQFF	TGTGCCAGCAGCCGTAGCGGCTACAATGAGCAGTTCTTC
.	.	TRBV30	TRBJ2-7	CAWTPYGNYEQYF	TGTGCCTGGACCCCTTACGGGAACTACGAGCAGTACTTC
.	few	TRBV11-3	TRBJ2-1	CASSLDALAPNEQFF	TGTGCCAGCAGCTTGGACGCACTAGCCCCAAATGAGCAGTTCTTC
TRBD2	.	TRBV10-3	TRBJ2-5	CASSEDGTSGVETQYF	TGTGCCAGCAGTGAGGACGGGACTAGCGGGGTAGAGACCCAGTACTTC
.	.	TRBV30	TRBJ1-5	CAWSVIRNTARNQPQHF	TGTGCCTGGAGTGTAATTAGAAACACGGCCAGGAATCAGCCCCAGCATTTT
.	.	TRBV19	TRBJ2-1	CATAGGATSQGGEQFF	TGTGCCACCGCAGGTGGGGCGACTAGTCAGGGTGGTGAGCAGTTCTTC
.	few	TRBV6-8	TRBJ2-3	CASRTGVTDTQYF	TGTGCCAGCAGGACGGGGGTCACAGATACGCAGTATTTT
.	few	TRBV6-8	TRBJ2-1	CASRDRQRYNEQFF	TGTGCCAGCAGGGACCGACAGCGTTACAATGAGCAGTTCTTC
.	.	TRBV19	TRBJ2-7	CASSQVGGPYEQYF	TGTGCCAGTAGTCAAGTGGGGGGACCCTACGAGCAGTACTTC
.	.	TRBV11-3	TRBJ2-1	CASSYVRGYNEQFF	TGTGCCAGCAGCTACGTCCGGGGCTACAATGAGCAGTTCTTC
.	.	TRBV18	TRBJ1-5	CASSPVSGPDQPQHF	TGTGCCAGCTCACCCGTCAGCGGTCCAGATCAGCCCCAGCATTTT
.	large	TRBV29-1	TRBJ1-1	CSVEEEQLMNTEAFF	TGCAGCGTTGAAGAGGAACAGCTCATGAACACTGAAGCTTTCTTT
TRBD2	medium-sized	TRBV11-3	TRBJ2-1	CASSLEGGGAWEQFF	TGTGCCAGCAGCTTGGAAGGCGGGGGGGCGTGGGAGCAGTTCTTC
.	medium-sized	TRBV11-3	TRBJ1-3	CASSLYYRISGNTIYF	TGTGCCAGCAGTCTGTACTACAGGATCTCTGGAAACACCATATATTTT
.	.	TRBV6-8	TRBJ2-5	CAIREASVQTQYF	TGTGCCATCAGGGAGGCTTCTGTGCAGACCCAGTACTTC
TRBD1	once	TRBV29-1	TRBJ1-2	CSVAGTGGYGYTF	TGCAGCGTCGCCGGGACAGGGGGCTATGGCTACACCTTC
.	.	TRBV11-3	TRBJ2-2	CASSLDPDSTGELFF	TGTGCTAGCAGCTTAGATCCAGACAGCACCGGGGAGCTGTTTTTT
TRBD2	.	TRBV15	TRBJ2-7	CATSRPSVGRGGGEQYF	TGTGCCACCAGCAGACCATCGGTAGGACGGGGGGGAGGCGAGCAGTACTTC
.	few	TRBV6-8	TRBJ1-5	CASSYMLGDQPQHF	TGTGCCAGCAGTTACATGCTCGGGGATCAGCCCCAGCATTTT
.	medium-sized	TRBV6-8	TRBJ2-6	CASTEGHSGANVLTF	TGTGCCAGCACCGAGGGGCACTCTGGGGCCAACGTCCTGACTTTC
.	few	TRBV6-8	TRBJ2-7	CASSSAGQDSDEQYF	TGTGCCAGCAGTTCTGCCGGGCAGGATAGCGACGAGCAGTACTTC
.	.	TRBV23-1	TRBJ1-3	CASSQDGGPRSGNTIYF	TGCGCCAGCAGCCAAGATGGGGGACCCCGCTCTGGAAACACCATATATTTT
.	.	TRBV19	TRBJ1-5	CASSKGASSNQPQHF	TGTGCCAGTAGTAAGGGAGCTAGTAGCAATCAGCCCCAGCATTTT
.	.	TRBV6-8	TRBJ1-1	CASSPGDPEAFF	TGTGCCTCCTCCCCCGGGGACCCTGAAGCTTTCTTT
.	few	TRBV11-3	TRBJ1-3	CASSPEVWLGGSGNTIYF	TGTGCCAGCAGCCCCGAGGTTTGGCTGGGCGGTTCTGGAAACACCATATATTTT
.	medium-sized	TRBV11-3	TRBJ1-1	CASSLSPANTEAFF	TGTGCCAGCAGCTTATCTCCAGCGAACACTGAAGCTTTCTTT
.	few	TRBV6-8	TRBJ1-1	CASQSPRENTEAFF	TGTGCCAGCCAGAGTCCCAGAGAGAACACTGAAGCTTTCTTT
.	few	TRBV9	TRBJ1-6	CASSELGGNSPLHF	TGTGCCAGCAGTGAGCTGGGAGGAAATTCACCCCTCCACTTT
.	.	TRBV18	TRBJ1-2	CASSPRQDQNYGYTF	TGTGCCAGCTCACCCCGACAGGACCAGAACTATGGCTACACCTTC
.	.	TRBV19	TRBJ2-3	CASSITGPAATQYF	TGTGCCAGTAGTATAACCGGGCCGGCAGCTACGCAGTATTTT
.	few	TRBV18	TRBJ1-2	CASSPQAASNYGYTF	TGTGCCAGCTCACCACAGGCAGCCTCTAACTATGGCTACACCTTC
.	large	TRBV6-8	TRBJ1-5	CASSYSGGGHQPQHF	TGTGCCAGCAGTTACTCGGGAGGGGGTCATCAGCCCCAGCATTTT
TRBD1	few	TRBV11-3	TRBJ1-6	CASSFGGQGSFGYNSPLHF	TGTGCCAGCAGCTTCGGTGGACAGGGATCGTTTGGCTATAATTCACCCCTCCACTTT
.	.	TRBV23-1	TRBJ2-4	CASSQEGGELAKNIQYF	TGCGCCAGCAGCCAAGAAGGGGGGGAGCTAGCCAAAAACATTCAGTACTTC
TRBD2	medium-sized	TRBV9	TRBJ2-1	CASSSASGRTNEQFF	TGTGCCAGCAGCTCGGCTAGCGGGAGGACTAATGAGCAGTTCTTC
.	few	TRBV30	TRBJ2-5	CAWSARGAGETQYF	TGTGCCTGGAGTGCCCGGGGGGCCGGGGAGACCCAGTACTTC
TRBD1	.	TRBV5-1	TRBJ2-6	CASSLTGGGGANVLTF	TGCGCCAGCAGCCTTACAGGGGGCGGAGGGGCCAACGTCCTGACTTTC
TRBD1	few	TRBV6-8	TRBJ2-7	CASASPGQGSYEQYF	TGTGCCAGCGCTTCCCCGGGACAGGGTTCCTACGAGCAGTACTTC
TRBD1	medium-sized	TRBV11-3	TRBJ2-6	CASSQRGRQGTGANVLTF	TGTGCCAGCAGCCAACGCGGCAGACAGGGGACCGGGGCCAACGTCCTGACTTTC